The 28 T cell receptor beta chains reported below all come from one sample, sequenced in a study of control samples from healthy donors and cancer patients (dated by TCRdb to the early 2020s). Libraries came from the immunoSEQ multiplex PCR assay. Drawn from immuneACCESS, this table holds only the in-frame rearrangements with V and J called that TCRdb kept. Clones are partly lost; checked studies trace under half to an unresolved V gene and leave the rest unexplained. For this sample there are under 200,000 clones; roughly 89% appear just once. Around 1.5% of the sample belongs to the ten largest clones. The sequencing input was blood. These receptors were collected from a woman aged 25 to 39 in good health.

This clone occurred once. The chain employs TRBV10-3 and TRBJ2-7; 12 nucleotides align to TRBD1. This CDR3 region has 15 residues. With V trimmed by 6 bases and J by 3 bases, 6 bases remained unmatched. Germline lookup yields CDR1 ENHRY and CDR2 SYGVKD. DNA of the CDR3: TGTGCCATCAGCCCCGGGACAGGGGGCCTCTACGAGCAGTACTTC. Protein sequence: CAISPGTGGLYEQYF.

V and J are TRBV7-3 and TRBJ2-5; 8 bases are a match to TRBD2. The germline gives CDR1 SGHTA, CDR2 FQGTGA. This CDR3 region has 14 residues. The trim removed 2 bases at V and 1 base at J, leaving 0 bases unmatched. This CDR3 is CASSLAGGQETQYF. The DNA for the CDR3 is TGTGCCAGCAGCTTAGCGGGGGGCCAAGAGACCCAGTACTTC.

The J gene is TRBJ2-7, the V gene TRBV4-3; D remains ambiguous. Trimming cost V 0 bases and J 3 bases, with 9 bases left between them. Germline loops: CDR1 LGHNA, CDR2 YSLEER. The CDR3 runs to 14 residues. The CDR3 bases are TGCGCCAGCAGCCAAGATCCCAGTCACTACGAGCAGTACTTC. This translates into CASSQDPSHYEQYF.

The V gene is TRBV5-1, the J gene TRBJ1-1; 7 positions match TRBD1. CDR1 is SGHRS and CDR2 is YFSETQ in the germline V gene. The CDR3 contains 14 residues. The V segment lost 4 bases and the J segment 1 base; nucleotides outside the gene matches: 4. The CDR3 here is CASSPRQGNTEAFF. Written as DNA, the CDR3 is TGCGCCAGCAGCCCAAGACAGGGGAACACTGAAGCTTTCTTT.

The V call is TRBV19, the J call TRBJ1-2, with D hard to call. The CDR3 runs 11 residues. Germline V gene sequence: CDR1 LNHDA, CDR2 SQIVND (reference sequence). Trimming stripped 7 bases from V and 4 bases from J, with 7 bases between. CDR3 residues: CASTPGYGYTF. In DNA, the CDR3 is TGTGCCAGTACCCCAGGCTATGGCTACACCTTC. Looking up the rest from reference TRBV19 and TRBJ1-2 gives the full variable domain: DGGITQSPKYLFRKEGQNVTLSCEQNLNHDAMYWYRQDPGQGLRLIYYSQIVNDFQKGDIAEGYSVSREKKESFPLTVTSAQKNPTAFYLCASTPGYGYTFGSGTRLTVV.

The gene calls are TRBV18 and TRBJ2-3; no firm D call. Trimming took off 1 base at V and 5 bases at J, with 1 base between the two ends. The CDR3 contains 11 residues. Germline-derived CDR1 and CDR2 are KGHSH and LQKENI. In DNA form, the CDR3 reads TGTGCCAGCTCACCACAAGATACGCAGTATTTT. Amino acid sequence: CASSPQDTQYF.

The V and J genes are TRBV19 and TRBJ1-2; the D is unclear. The V gene's germline CDR1 is LNHDA and CDR2 SQIVND (reference sequence). The CDR3 contains 13 residues. V was shortened by 3 bases and J by 4 bases, with 9 bases between the two germline ends. CDR3 coding DNA: TGTGCCAGTAGTATCTCGGCAGCCTATGGCTACACCTTC. This encodes CASSISAAYGYTF.

The chain combines TRBV6-2 or TRBV6-3 with TRBJ2-1, with D unresolved. Trimming took off 0 bases at V and 6 bases at J, with 6 bases between the two ends. Germline V CDR1 and CDR2: MNHEY, SVGEGT. There are 13 residues in the CDR3. In DNA, the CDR3 is TGTGCCAGCAGTTACTCGACGATCAATGAGCAGTTCTTC. It codes for CASSYSTINEQFF.

This clone was seen just once. This chain uses TRBV9 with TRBJ1-1; 7 bases are shared with TRBD1. Germline CDR1 SGDLS, CDR2 YYNGEE. This CDR3 has 16 residues. Trimming took 0 bases from V and 0 from J; bases not matched to a gene: 5. Here the CDR3 DNA reads TGTGCCAGCAGCGTAGGCCCACAGGGGCTGAACACTGAAGCTTTCTTT. It is translated as CASSVGPQGLNTEAFF.

The CDR3 reads CASSYSLAVDTYEQYF. CDR3 bases: TGTGCCAGCAGTTACTCGCTAGCGGTAGACACCTACGAGCAGTACTTC. The rearrangement links TRBV6-2 or TRBV6-3 to TRBJ2-7, with 7 nucleotides matching TRBD2. Trimming took 0 bases from V and 2 from J; bases not matched to a gene: 7. The CDR3 loop spans 16 amino acids. Germline lookup yields CDR1 MNHEY and CDR2 SVGEGT.

The rearrangement joins TRBV16 to TRBJ2-7, with D maybe TRBD2 (6 bases). V lost 1 base and J lost 4, with 11 bases in between. This CDR3 spans 14 amino acids. Germline V gene lookup returns CDR1 KGHSY and CDR2 FQNENV. This CDR3 is CASSQWQGGYEQYF. The CDR3 DNA sequence: TGTGCCAGCAGCCAATGGCAGGGAGGTTACGAGCAGTACTTC.

A single count supports this clone. The genes are TRBV11-2 and TRBJ2-7; the D call may be TRBD1 or TRBD2 (6 bases each). Trimming removed 2 bases at V and 0 bases at J, with 11 bases between. Per the germline V gene, CDR1 is SGHAT and CDR2 is FQNNGV. CDR3 length: 15 amino acids. The CDR3 coding sequence is TGTGCCAGCAGCTTATCCGGGGGCGTCTCCTACGAGCAGTACTTC. It yields the protein CASSLSGGVSYEQYF.

The J gene is TRBJ2-7, the V gene TRBV6-5; TRBD1 aligns across 11 bases. CDR1 and CDR2 (germline): MNHEY, SVGAGI. The ends lost 4 bases at V and 2 bases at J; junction bases unmatched: 4. This CDR3 is built from 15 residues. CDR3 sequence reads: CASSSGQGGPYEQYF. CDR3 sequence (DNA): TGTGCCAGCAGTTCGGGACAGGGGGGACCCTACGAGCAGTACTTC.

CDR3 coding DNA: TGTGCCAGCAGCTTGTTGGAGGGTTCTAGGCAGTACTTC. Amino acids: CASSLLEGSRQYF. This rearrangement joins TRBV5-6 to TRBJ2-7, with a weak D call TRBD2 (6 bases). The V gene's germline CDR1 is SGHDT and CDR2 YYEEEE. The CDR3 extends over 13 amino acids. Trimming left V 1 base short and J 9 bases short, with 14 bases between.

The chain recombines TRBV6-5 with TRBJ2-7; unclear D gene. The CDR3 extends over 13 amino acids. The V end lost 5 bases, the J end lost 0 bases, and 8 bases lay between the germline ends. CDR1 is MNHEY and CDR2 is SVGAGI in the germline V gene. CDR3 sequence: CASSNPNSYEQYF. The CDR3 region has the DNA TGTGCCAGCAGTAACCCGAACTCCTACGAGCAGTACTTC.

V gene TRBV7-6 combines with J gene TRBJ2-3; D possibly corresponds to TRBD1 (6 bases). There are 13 residues in the CDR3. Germline V gene sequence: CDR1 SGHVS, CDR2 FNYEAQ. V was pared by 2 bases and J by 3 bases, with 6 bases between. CDR3 sequence: CASSLTGTDTQYF. CDR3 DNA sequence: TGTGCCAGCAGCTTAACAGGGACAGATACGCAGTATTTT. Together with reference TRBV7-6 and TRBJ2-3, the CDR3 gives the full variable domain: GAGVSQSPRYKVTKRGQDVALRCDPISGHVSLYWYRQALGQGPEFLTYFNYEAQQDKSGLPNDRFSAERPEGSISTLTIQRTEQRDSAMYRCASSLTGTDTQYFGPGTRLTVL.

The count of this clone is one. This rearrangement joins TRBV19 to TRBJ1-6, with a possible D match to TRBD1 (6 bases). Looked up from germline, CDR1 is LNHDA and CDR2 is SQIVND (reference sequence). The V end lost 6 bases, the J end lost 6 bases, and 12 bases lay between the germline ends. The CDR3 has 14 residues. The CDR3 coding sequence is TGTGCCAGTAGGACACAGGGTGGTAATTCACCCCTCCACTTT. Translated: CASRTQGGNSPLHF.

The rearrangement links TRBV28 to TRBJ2-5, with TRBD2 matching 7 bases. With V trimmed by 5 bases and J by 2 bases, 8 bases remained unmatched. CDR1 and CDR2 from the germline V gene are MDHEN and SYDVKM. There are 15 residues in the CDR3. The CDR3: CASSPATSTQETQYF. DNA for the CDR3: TGTGCCAGCAGTCCCGCGACTAGCACACAAGAGACCCAGTACTTC.

On this clone itself: This CDR3 is also generated by other DNA sequences in the sample. The V gene is TRBV7-9, the J gene TRBJ1-1; D gene ambiguous. V shed 2 bases and J shed 1 base, with 5 bases lying between them. The germline V gene encodes CDR1 SEHNR and CDR2 FQNEAQ (reference sequence). The CDR3 spans 13 residues. The CDR3 DNA follows: TGTGCCAGCAGCTTAACCGGGAACACTGAAGCTTTCTTT. Its protein is CASSLTGNTEAFF. The full variable domain, completed using reference TRBV7-9 and TRBJ1-1, is DTGVSQNPRHKITKRGQNVTFRCDPISEHNRLYWYRQTLGQGPEFLTYFQNEAQLEKSRLLSDRFSAERPKGSFSTLEIQRTEQGDSAMYLCASSLTGNTEAFFGQGTRLTVV.

This clone was detected a few times. The rearrangement uses TRBV24-1 and TRBJ2-2; 7 bases agree with TRBD1. The J segment lost 1 base and the V segment lost 4 bases, leaving 5 bases of the junction unmatched. CDR1 and CDR2 (germline): KGHDR, SFDVKD. The CDR3 totals 16 residues. This CDR3 reads CATSEYRDRNTGELFF. The CDR3 coding sequence is TGTGCCACCAGTGAATACCGGGACAGGAACACCGGGGAGCTGTTTTTT.

The gene calls are TRBV19 and TRBJ2-1, with D possibly being TRBD1 (5 bases). Germline lookup yields CDR1 LNHDA and CDR2 SQIVND (reference sequence). V was pared by 3 bases and J by 7 bases, with 13 bases between. The CDR3 loop spans 14 amino acids. The CDR3 loop reads CASSIRVGLNEQFF. For the CDR3, the DNA is TGTGCCAGTAGTATCAGGGTCGGTTTGAATGAGCAGTTCTTC.

This rearrangement joins TRBV24-1 to TRBJ2-1; D call uncertain. This CDR3 comprises 14 residues. V dropped 0 bases and J dropped 8 bases, with 10 bases sitting between them. Germline values: CDR1 KGHDR, CDR2 SFDVKD. CDR3 sequence (DNA): TGTGCCACCAGTGATTTGCTGTTAGCCCATGAGCAGTTCTTC. Translation: CATSDLLLAHEQFF.

This chain connects TRBV6-2 or TRBV6-3 to TRBJ1-1; the match to TRBD1 covers 9 bases. From germline, CDR1 is MNHEY and CDR2 SVGEGT. Trimming cost V 0 bases and J 11 bases; bases outside gene matches: 7. The CDR3 totals 14 residues. CDR3 protein: CASSYSDRGYAAFF. Here the CDR3 DNA reads TGTGCCAGCAGTTACTCGGACAGGGGTTATGCCGCTTTCTTT.

This clone showed up just once. J is TRBJ1-1 and V is TRBV7-2, with a tentative D call TRBD1 (6 bases). Germline V gene data show CDR1 as SGHTA and CDR2 as FQGNSA. There are 13 residues in the CDR3. The V end lost 5 bases, the J end lost 4 bases, and 11 bases lay between the germline ends. In DNA, the CDR3 is TGTGCCAGCAGCACTCAACAGGGCACTGAAGCTTTCTTT. Its protein product is CASSTQQGTEAFF.

The chain recombines TRBV24-1 with TRBJ1-4; a possible D gene is TRBD1 (6 bases). The CDR3 runs 15 residues. The V gene lost 4 bases and the J gene lost 5 bases, with 13 bases spanning the gap. Germline lookup yields CDR1 KGHDR and CDR2 SFDVKD. CDR3 in amino acids: CATSEGGARNEKLFF. The CDR3 bases are TGTGCCACCAGTGAGGGGGGGGCAAGGAATGAAAAACTGTTTTTT.

This clone was detected only a few times. This sample includes further DNA sequences coding for the same CDR3. The chain has TRBV28 and TRBJ1-3, with a weak D call TRBD1 (5 bases). The CDR3 is 13 amino acids. The germline gives CDR1 MDHEN, CDR2 SYDVKM. V lost 6 bases and J 4 bases, leaving 10 bases between the germline ends. The CDR3 DNA reads as TGTGCCAGCAGGACCGGGGCCGGAAACACCATATATTTT. It encodes CASRTGAGNTIYF.

The chain carries TRBV19 and TRBJ1-5; no definite D call. The germline V gene has CDR1 LNHDA and CDR2 SQIVND (reference sequence). The CDR3 extends over 13 amino acids. V lost 9 bases and J lost 0, with 9 bases in between. This CDR3 is CASRLYSNQPQHF. The DNA of the CDR3 is TGTGCCAGCCGACTCTATAGCAATCAGCCCCAGCATTTT.

This chain uses TRBV11-2 with TRBJ2-7, with 10 bases identical to TRBD2. The CDR3 loop spans 14 amino acids. J gave up 0 bases and V 10 bases, and 6 bases lay outside the gene matches. The germline gives CDR1 SGHAT, CDR2 FQNNGV. The CDR3 sequence: CATKLAGISYEQYF. The DNA of the CDR3 is TGTGCCACCAAACTAGCGGGGATCTCCTACGAGCAGTACTTC.